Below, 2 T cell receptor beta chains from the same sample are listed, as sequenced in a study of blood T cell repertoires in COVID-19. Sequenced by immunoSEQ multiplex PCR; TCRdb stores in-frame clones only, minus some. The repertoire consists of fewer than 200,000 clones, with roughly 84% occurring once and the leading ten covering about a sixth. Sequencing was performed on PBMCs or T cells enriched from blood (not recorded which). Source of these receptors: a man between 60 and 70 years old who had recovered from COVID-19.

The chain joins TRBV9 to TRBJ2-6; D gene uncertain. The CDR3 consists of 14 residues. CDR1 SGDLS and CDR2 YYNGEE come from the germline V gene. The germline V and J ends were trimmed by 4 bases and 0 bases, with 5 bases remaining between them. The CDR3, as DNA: TGTGCCAGCAGCTCCCACTCTGGGGCCAACGTCCTGACTTTC. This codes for CASSSHSGANVLTF.

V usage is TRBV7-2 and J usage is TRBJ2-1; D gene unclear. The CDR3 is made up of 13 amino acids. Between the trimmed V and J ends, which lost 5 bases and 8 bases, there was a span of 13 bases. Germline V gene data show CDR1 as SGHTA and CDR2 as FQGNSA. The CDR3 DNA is TGTGCCAGCAGCCGGGTCCTCTGGGATGAGCAGTTCTTC. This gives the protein CASSRVLWDEQFF.